The T cell receptor (beta chain) described here comes from a study of shared clonotypes between healthy human individuals. Method: immunoSEQ multiplex PCR; TCRdb's copy keeps in-frame clones and lacks some. The repertoire holds about 1.5 million clones, 95% to 99% seen once, with less than 0.55% in the top ten. Overall study results and limits: The study generally estimated greater richness for naive than memory subsets. Non-shared clonotypes showed lower generation probabilities than clonotypes common to all four donors.

The CDR3 length is 17 residues. Trimming left V 0 bases short and J 0 bases short, with 13 bases between. Germline CDR1 is SGHRS and CDR2 is YFSETQ. In this sample, this clone turned up once. Its antigen remains unknown. This sequence originates from a man younger than 45 in good health. Sequences were obtained from naive CD4+ T cells sorted from blood. Subset indicated: CD45RA+ positively selected. The rearrangement uses TRBV5-1 and TRBJ2-1; D unresolved. The CDR3, as DNA: TGCGCCAGCAGCTTGGTTTCACGCGTAAGCTCCTACAATGAGCAGTTCTTC. Translation: CASSLVSRVSSYNEQFF.